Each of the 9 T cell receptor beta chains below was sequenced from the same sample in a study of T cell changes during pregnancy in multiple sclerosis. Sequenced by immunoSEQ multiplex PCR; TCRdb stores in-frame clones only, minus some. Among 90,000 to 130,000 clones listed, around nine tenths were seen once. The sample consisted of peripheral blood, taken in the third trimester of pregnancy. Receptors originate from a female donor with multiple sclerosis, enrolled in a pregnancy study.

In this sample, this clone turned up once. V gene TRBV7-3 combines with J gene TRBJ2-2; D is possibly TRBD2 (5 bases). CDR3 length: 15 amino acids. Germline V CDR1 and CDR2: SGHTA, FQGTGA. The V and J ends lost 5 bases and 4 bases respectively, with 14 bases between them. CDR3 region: CASSTAAAVTGELFF. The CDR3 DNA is TGTGCCAGCAGCACAGCGGCGGCAGTCACCGGGGAGCTGTTTTTT.

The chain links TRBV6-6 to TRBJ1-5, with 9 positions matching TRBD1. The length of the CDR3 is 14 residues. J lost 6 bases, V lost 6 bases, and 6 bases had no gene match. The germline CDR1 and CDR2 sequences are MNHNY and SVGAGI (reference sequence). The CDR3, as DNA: TGTGCCAGCAGCGGGACAGGGATATTTCAGCCCCAGCATTTT. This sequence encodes CASSGTGIFQPQHF.

CDR3 amino acids: CASSRGGVDTQYF. CDR3 DNA: TGTGCCAGCAGTCGAGGGGGCGTGGATACGCAGTATTTT. This rearrangement joins TRBV6-5 to TRBJ2-3; the match to TRBD1 covers 7 bases. V shed 5 bases, J shed 6 bases, and the junction held 5 bases outside the gene matches. The CDR3 runs to 13 residues. The germline CDR1 and CDR2 sequences are MNHEY and SVGAGI.

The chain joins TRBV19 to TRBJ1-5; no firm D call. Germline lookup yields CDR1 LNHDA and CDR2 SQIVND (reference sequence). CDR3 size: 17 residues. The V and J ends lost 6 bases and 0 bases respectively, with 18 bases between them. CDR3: CASSSLGPSASNQPQHF. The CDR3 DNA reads TGTGCCAGTAGCTCCTTGGGCCCTTCCGCTAGCAATCAGCCCCAGCATTTT.

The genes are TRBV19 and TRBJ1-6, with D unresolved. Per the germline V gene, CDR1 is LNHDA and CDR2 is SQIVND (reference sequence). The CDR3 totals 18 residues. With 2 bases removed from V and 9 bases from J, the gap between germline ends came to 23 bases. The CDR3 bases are TGTGCCAGTAGTATACTCGTCTTAGAGGGCTCATGGAGTTCACCCCTCCACTTT. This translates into CASSILVLEGSWSSPLHF.

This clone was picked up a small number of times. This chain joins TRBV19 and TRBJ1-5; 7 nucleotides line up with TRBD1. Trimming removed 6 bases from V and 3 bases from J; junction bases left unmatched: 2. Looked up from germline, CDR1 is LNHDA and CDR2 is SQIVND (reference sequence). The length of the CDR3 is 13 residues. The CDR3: CASRGQFNQPQHF. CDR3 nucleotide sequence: TGTGCCAGTAGGGGACAGTTCAATCAGCCCCAGCATTTT.

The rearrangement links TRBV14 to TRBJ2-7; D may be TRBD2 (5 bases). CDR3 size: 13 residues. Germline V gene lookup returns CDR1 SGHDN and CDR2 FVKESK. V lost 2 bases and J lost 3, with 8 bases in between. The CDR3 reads CASSQTSRYEQYF. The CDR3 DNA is TGTGCCAGCAGCCAAACTAGTCGCTACGAGCAGTACTTC.

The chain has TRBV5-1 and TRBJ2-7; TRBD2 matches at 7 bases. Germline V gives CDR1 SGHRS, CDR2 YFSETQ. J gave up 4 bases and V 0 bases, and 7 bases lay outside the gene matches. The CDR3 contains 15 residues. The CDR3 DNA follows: TGCGCCAGCAGCTTGGGGCGGGGAGGGATTTACGAGCAGTACTTC. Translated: CASSLGRGGIYEQYF.

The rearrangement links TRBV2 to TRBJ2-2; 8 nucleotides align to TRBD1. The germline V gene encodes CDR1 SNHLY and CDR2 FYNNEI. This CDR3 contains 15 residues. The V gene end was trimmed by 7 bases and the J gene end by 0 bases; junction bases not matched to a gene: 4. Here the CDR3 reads CASTMTGANTGELFF. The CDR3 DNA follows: TGTGCCAGCACTATGACAGGGGCGAACACCGGGGAGCTGTTTTTT.